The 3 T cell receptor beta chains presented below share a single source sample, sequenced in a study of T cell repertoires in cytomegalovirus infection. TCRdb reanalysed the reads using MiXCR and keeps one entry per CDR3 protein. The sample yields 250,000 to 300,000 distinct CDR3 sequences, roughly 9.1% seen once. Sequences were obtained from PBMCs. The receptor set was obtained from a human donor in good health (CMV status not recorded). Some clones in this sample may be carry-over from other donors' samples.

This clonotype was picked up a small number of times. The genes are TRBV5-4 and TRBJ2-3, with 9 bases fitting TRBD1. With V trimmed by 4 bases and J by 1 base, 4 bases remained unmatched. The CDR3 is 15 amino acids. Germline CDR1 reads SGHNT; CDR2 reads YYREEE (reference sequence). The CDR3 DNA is TGTGCCAGCAGCAGAGGGGACAGGGGCACAGATACGCAGTATTTT. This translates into CASSRGDRGTDTQYF. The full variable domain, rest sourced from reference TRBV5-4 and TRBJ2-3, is ETGVTQSPTHLIKTRGQQVTLRCSSQSGHNTVSWYQQALGQGPQFIFQYYREEENGRGNFPPRFSGLQFPNYSSELNVNALELDDSALYLCASSRGDRGTDTQYFGPGTRLTVL.

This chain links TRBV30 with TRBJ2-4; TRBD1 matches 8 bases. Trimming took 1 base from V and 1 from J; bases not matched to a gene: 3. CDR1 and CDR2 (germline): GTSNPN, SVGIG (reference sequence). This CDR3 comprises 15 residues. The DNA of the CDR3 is TGTGCCTGGAGTGGGACAGGGCCGGCCAAAAACATTCAGTACTTC. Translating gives CAWSGTGPAKNIQYF.

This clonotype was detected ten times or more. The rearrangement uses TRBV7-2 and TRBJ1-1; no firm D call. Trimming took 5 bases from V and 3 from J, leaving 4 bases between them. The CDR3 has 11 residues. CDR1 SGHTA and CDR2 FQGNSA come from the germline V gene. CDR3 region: CASSMYTEAFF. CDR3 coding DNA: TGTGCCAGCAGCATGTACACTGAAGCTTTCTTT.